Sequencing of this TCR beta chain was carried out in a study of control samples from healthy donors and cancer patients. The CDR3 is 15 amino acids. The germline V gene has CDR1 KGHSH and CDR2 LQKENI. V lost 0 bases and J 5 bases, leaving 10 bases between the germline ends. The assay was immunoSEQ multiplex PCR, and TCRdb's table has in-frame clones only and misses some. The profile covers about 130,000 clones, with roughly 90% appearing a single time and 2.5% to 3% taken by the ten largest. The V call is TRBV18, the J call TRBJ2-2, with TRBD1 as a possible D gene (6 bases). The TCR sequence derives from a man in his forties in good health. The sample taken for sequencing was blood. As DNA, the CDR3 is TGTGCCAGCTCACCACCCAGAGGGGGAACCGGGGAGCTGTTTTTT. Protein product: CASSPPRGGTGELFF. Using reference TRBV18 and TRBJ2-2 for the parts outside the CDR3, the full variable domain is NAGVMQNPRHLVRRRGQEARLRCSPMKGHSHVYWYRQLPEEGLKFMVYLQKENIIDESGMPKERFSAEFPKEGPSILRIQQVVRGDSAAYFCASSPPRGGTGELFFGEGSRLTVL.